This T cell receptor beta chain was retrieved from a study of long-term antiretroviral therapy in people with HIV. Study details: About a decade before 2015, the earliest samples were taken when ART was typically delayed. Study conclusions and caveats: Controls exceeded HIV repertoires in CDR3 length range. Researchers lacked any data on ART adherence, viral resistance or therapy changes.

An immunoSEQ assay, version v3.0, was performed at survey level. The data were produced by immunoSEQ multiplex PCR, yet TCRdb's version contains in-frame clones alone and is incomplete. This repertoire shows about 7,100 clones, around 80% found once; its top ten account for more than 20%. This clone showed up just once. Its antigen is not known. Germline V gene lookup returns CDR1 LNHNV and CDR2 YYDKDF (reference sequence). V gave up 5 bases and J gave up 1 base, with 12 bases separating them. CDR3 length equals 14 residues. The TCR was taken from a man aged 35-49 years with HIV. The gene calls are TRBV15 and TRBJ2-7; weak D call: TRBD1 (5 bases). This specimen consisted of unsorted PBMCs, obtained 1.1 years after starting antiretroviral therapy. The CDR3 sequence: CATSQPTESYEQYF. DNA for the CDR3: TGTGCCACCAGCCAACCGACAGAATCCTACGAGCAGTACTTC.